The T cell receptor beta chain under discussion was sequenced for a study of blood T cell repertoires in COVID-19. Overall study context: From the United States, Italy and Spain came samples of acute and convalescent COVID-19. PBMCs, B-cell-depleted T cells, or T cells provided the cDNA or gDNA that made up the material.

Per the authors' pipeline: Quantification of nucleated cells was approximated via reference gene primer amplification. Sequencing used immunoSEQ multiplex PCR; TCRdb keeps in-frame clones, though not all of them. V, J and clone size reflect that table, while D and trimming were determined from the DNA. Among roughly 83,000 clones listed, around 86% were seen once. Trimming took 4 bases from V and 2 from J; bases not matched to a gene: 10. Per the germline V gene, CDR1 is KGHDR and CDR2 is SFDVKD. The CDR3 runs to 17 residues. This receptor was taken from a man aged 80 or over with active or convalescent COVID-19. Sample: peripheral blood. This sequence joins TRBV24-1 and TRBJ2-3; 8 positions match TRBD2. The CDR3 coding sequence is TGTGCCACCAGTGAGAGTGCCGGGACTAGAACCACAGATACGCAGTATTTT. This sequence encodes CATSESAGTRTTDTQYF.